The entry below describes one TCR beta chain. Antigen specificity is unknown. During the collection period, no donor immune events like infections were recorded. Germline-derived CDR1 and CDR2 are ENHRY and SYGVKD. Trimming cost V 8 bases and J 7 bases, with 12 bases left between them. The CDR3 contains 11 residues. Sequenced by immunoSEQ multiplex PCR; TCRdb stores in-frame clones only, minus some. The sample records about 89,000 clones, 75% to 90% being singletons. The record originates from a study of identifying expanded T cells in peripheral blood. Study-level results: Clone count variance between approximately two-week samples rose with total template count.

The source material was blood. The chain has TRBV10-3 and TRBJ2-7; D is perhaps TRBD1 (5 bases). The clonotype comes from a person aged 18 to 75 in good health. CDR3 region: CAIGKTGEQYF. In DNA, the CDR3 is TGTGCCATCGGTAAAACAGGAGAGCAGTACTTC.